The clone carrying this T cell receptor (beta chain) was detected once. The antigen is undetermined. The repertoire was sequenced with immunoSEQ multiplex PCR; TCRdb's copy has only in-frame clones and lacks some. The profile shows over 85,000 clones, around nine tenths of them singletons. The source of the sample is a study of cytomegalovirus exposure and HLA in healthy donors. The wider study: The same platform used for the 600 to 750 first-cohort repertoires was also used for the 120 or so validation repertoires, as a later analysis reported. General study points: The study listed some 160 cytomegalovirus-associated TCR beta chains.

The CDR3 is 15 amino acids. V was clipped by 0 bases and J by 4 bases, with 12 bases between them. CDR1 and CDR2 from the germline V gene are SGHRS and YFSETQ. This chain uses TRBV5-1 with TRBJ2-3; D possibly corresponds to TRBD2 (5 bases). Sequencing used PBMCs. This sequence originates from a woman aged 18-30 years in good health and CMV-seronegative. CDR3 sequence: CASSLGSFGADTQYF. The CDR3, as DNA: TGCGCCAGCAGCTTGGGTAGCTTCGGGGCAGATACGCAGTATTTT.